Each of the 2 T cell receptor beta chains below was sequenced from the same sample in a study of T-cell reconstitution after alpha-beta-depleted transplantation in children. Preparing the TCRbeta library involved the use of unique molecular identifiers. TCRdb passed the PCR reads through MiXCR, listing each CDR3 protein once. The sample lists about 610,000 distinct CDR3 sequences; 8% to 11% were seen once. The specimen comprised PBMCs from the stem cell graft donor, sampled from the stem cell graft. The receptor set was obtained from a human donor who donated a stem cell graft to a child with acute myeloid leukemia.

This clonotype has a handful of counts. The chain links TRBV20-1 to TRBJ2-1, with no clear D. This CDR3 region has 10 residues. Germline CDR1 and CDR2: DFQATT and SNEGSKA (reference sequence). V was trimmed by 5 bases and J by 8 bases, leaving 7 bases between them. CDR3 sequence (DNA): TGCAGTGCTCAGCTGTATGAGCAGTTCTTC. Translated: CSAQLYEQFF.

The chain couples TRBV6-2 or TRBV6-3 to TRBJ1-5; D is undetermined. The CDR3 runs to 14 residues. CDR1 is MNHEY, CDR2 SVGEGT, per germline. The V end lost 0 bases, the J end lost 3 bases, and 6 bases lay between the germline ends. The CDR3 DNA reads TGTGCCAGCAGTTACTCTGGGGACAATCAGCCCCAGCATTTT. It codes for CASSYSGDNQPQHF.